Sequencing of this T cell receptor (beta chain) was carried out in a study of T cell responses to AZD1222 COVID-19 vaccine. Profiled with immunoSEQ multiplex PCR; TCRdb holds only in-frame clones, not every one. The sample includes some 91,000 clones, around nine tenths seen only once; the top ten take approximately 12%. Trimming removed 6 bases from V and 4 bases from J; junction bases left unmatched: 3. CDR1 and CDR2 from the germline V gene are SGHVS and FNYEAQ. The CDR3 spans 13 residues. The receptor's source is an adult in good health. This specimen was peripheral blood, taken on day 0 of AZD1222 vaccination. The rearrangement uses TRBV7-6 and TRBJ1-5; 7 bases line up with TRBD1. As DNA, the CDR3 is TGTGCCAGCAGTCCAGGGGGGAATCAGCCCCAGCATTTT. This sequence encodes CASSPGGNQPQHF.